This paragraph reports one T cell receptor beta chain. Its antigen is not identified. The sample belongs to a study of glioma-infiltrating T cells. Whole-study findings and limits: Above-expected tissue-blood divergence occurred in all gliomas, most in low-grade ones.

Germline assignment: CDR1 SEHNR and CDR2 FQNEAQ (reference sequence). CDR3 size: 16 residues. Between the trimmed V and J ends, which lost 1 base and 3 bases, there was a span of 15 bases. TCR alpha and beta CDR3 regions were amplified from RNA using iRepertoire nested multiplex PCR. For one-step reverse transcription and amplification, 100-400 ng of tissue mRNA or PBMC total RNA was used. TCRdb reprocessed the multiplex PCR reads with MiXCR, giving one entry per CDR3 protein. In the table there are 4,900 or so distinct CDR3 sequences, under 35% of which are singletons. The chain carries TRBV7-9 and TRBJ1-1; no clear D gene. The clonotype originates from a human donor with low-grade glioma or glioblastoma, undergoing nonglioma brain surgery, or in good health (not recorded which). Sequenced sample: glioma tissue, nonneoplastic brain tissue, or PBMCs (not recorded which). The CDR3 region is CASSLEDTGSDTEAFF. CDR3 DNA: TGTGCCAGCAGCTTAGAAGACACCGGAAGCGACACTGAAGCTTTCTTT.